A single sample is the source of the 28 T cell receptor beta chains below, sequenced in a study of T cell responses to AZD1222 COVID-19 vaccine (dated by TCRdb to about 2021). The sample's time point label, decoded: baseline before first vaccination. The library relied on the immunoSEQ multiplex PCR assay. TCRdb took this table from immuneACCESS and kept in-frame rearrangements with V and J called. Such tables lack part of the clones; where checked against another copy, unresolved V genes explain under half of the gap, and the rest is unexplained. Across this sample there are 150,000 or so clones, with 88% seen only once. Of the sample, 3% to 3.5% is held by the ten largest clones. The specimen comprised peripheral blood, sampled on day 0 of AZD1222 vaccination. The receptors shown here come from an adult in good health.

The chain employs TRBV7-8 and TRBJ2-2; D gene uncertain. Trimming removed 1 base from V and 6 bases from J, with 15 bases in between. Germline assignment: CDR1 SGHVS and CDR2 FQNEAQ. The CDR3 is made up of 16 amino acids. CDR3: CASSLEVGGQAGELFF. CDR3 DNA: TGTGCCAGCAGCTTAGAAGTGGGCGGCCAGGCCGGGGAGCTGTTTTTT.

V and J are TRBV7-2 and TRBJ1-2; tentatively, D is TRBD1 (5 bases). This CDR3 is built from 14 residues. V lost 5 bases to trimming and J lost 1 base, with 11 bases between them. Germline assignment: CDR1 SGHTA and CDR2 FQGNSA. The CDR3 bases are TGTGCCAGCAGCCCTGACAGAAATAACTATGGCTACACCTTC. Amino acid sequence: CASSPDRNNYGYTF.

The chain has TRBV6-5 and TRBJ1-4; no clear D gene. Per the germline V gene, CDR1 is MNHEY and CDR2 is SVGAGI. CDR3 length: 13 residues. V was shortened by 6 bases and J by 8 bases, with 13 bases between the two germline ends. The CDR3 is CASSRTPEEKLFF. The CDR3 coding sequence is TGTGCCAGCAGCCGAACCCCGGAGGAAAAACTGTTTTTT.

V usage is TRBV7-2 and J usage is TRBJ1-5, with 9 bases matching TRBD1. J gave up 5 bases and V 2 bases, and 1 base lay outside the gene matches. The germline V gene has CDR1 SGHTA and CDR2 FQGNSA. The CDR3 has 14 amino acids. CDR3 amino acids: CASSLWTGDQPQHF. DNA for the CDR3: TGTGCCAGCAGCTTATGGACAGGGGATCAGCCCCAGCATTTT.

The gene calls are TRBV4-1 and TRBJ2-7; 8 bases agree with TRBD2. From germline, CDR1 is MGHRA and CDR2 YSYEKL. V was clipped by 1 base and J by 1 base; unmatched bases: 3. The length of the CDR3 is 15 residues. In DNA, the CDR3 is TGCGCCAGCAGCCAAGGACTAGCGAGTTCCTACGAGCAGTACTTC. Its protein is CASSQGLASSYEQYF.

This rearrangement joins TRBV12-2 to TRBJ2-7; whether TRBD2, the table's D call, matches the DNA was not checked. TRBV12-2 counts as a pseudogene. CDR3 length: 14 residues. The CDR3 sequence: CARTRGTSNSEQYF. The CDR3 bases are TGTGCAAGGACCCGGGGGACTAGCAACTCCGAGCAGTACTTC.

The chain uses TRBV4-2 and TRBJ2-7; TRBD1 agrees at 8 bases. Unmatched junction bases numbered 2, after V lost 1 base and J lost 0 bases. The germline V gene has CDR1 LGHNA and CDR2 YNFKEQ. This CDR3 comprises 15 residues. The CDR3 loop reads CASSQAGQDSYEQYF. CDR3 sequence (DNA): TGTGCCAGCAGCCAAGCGGGACAGGACTCCTACGAGCAGTACTTC.

CDR3 residues: CASSEQGANEQYF. CDR3 DNA: TGTGCCAGCAGTGAACAGGGGGCCAACGAGCAGTACTTC. The V call is TRBV2, the J call TRBJ2-7, with 8 positions matching TRBD1. CDR1 is SNHLY and CDR2 is FYNNEI in the germline V gene. This CDR3 has 13 amino acids. Trimming took 2 bases from V and 5 from J; bases not matched to a gene: 2.

This chain joins TRBV6-5 and TRBJ2-5; 7 nucleotides match TRBD2. V lost 6 bases and J lost 9; bases outside the gene matches: 13. Per the germline V gene, CDR1 is MNHEY and CDR2 is SVGAGI. This CDR3 is built from 14 residues. CDR3 protein: CASSATSEDEAQYF. The CDR3 DNA reads TGTGCCAGCAGCGCAACTAGCGAGGACGAGGCCCAGTACTTC.

This clone was seen a few times. Other nucleotide sequences from this sample produce the same CDR3. The chain employs TRBV2 and TRBJ2-7, with D hard to call. The CDR3 spans 10 residues. V was clipped by 3 bases and J by 4 bases, with 1 base between them. Germline CDR1 and CDR2: SNHLY and FYNNEI. The CDR3 nucleotides read TGTGCCAGCAGTGAGTACGAGCAGTACTTC. The encoded protein is CASSEYEQYF.

The rearrangement uses TRBV2 and TRBJ2-7; TRBD2 is a possible D gene (5 bases). The V gene lost 4 bases and the J gene lost 7 bases, with 17 bases spanning the gap. CDR1 is SNHLY, CDR2 FYNNEI, per germline. CDR3 length equals 14 residues. CDR3 sequence reads: CASSGVEAAREQYF. CDR3 coding DNA: TGTGCCAGCAGTGGGGTGGAGGCCGCGCGGGAGCAGTACTTC.

The chain employs TRBV3-1 (or the pseudogene TRBV3-2) and TRBJ2-7; 7 bases match TRBD1. Germline CDR1 is LGHDT and CDR2 is YNNKEL (reference sequence). The trim removed 3 bases at V and 6 bases at J, leaving 8 bases unmatched. CDR3 size: 14 residues. DNA for the CDR3: TGTGCCAGCAGCCAGCCCGGGACAGCCGGCGAGCAGTACTTC. As protein: CASSQPGTAGEQYF.

The V gene is TRBV6-2 or TRBV6-3, the J gene TRBJ1-2, with 11 bases matching TRBD1. Losses at the gene ends were 5 bases for V and 6 bases for J; bases not matched to a gene: 8. Germline lookup yields CDR1 MNHEY and CDR2 SVGEGT. The CDR3 has 15 amino acids. Here the CDR3 DNA reads TGTGCCAGCAGTACACGGACAGGGGGCGCGGATGGCTACACCTTC. This translates into CASSTRTGGADGYTF.

This chain links TRBV5-1 with TRBJ2-3; TRBD1 aligns across 10 bases. From germline, CDR1 is SGHRS and CDR2 YFSETQ. The CDR3 totals 15 residues. After removal of 5 bases from V and 3 bases from J, the junction contained 6 bases not matched to a gene. The CDR3 reads CASRPQGQGTDTQYF. The CDR3 DNA reads as TGCGCCAGCAGACCCCAGGGACAGGGGACAGATACGCAGTATTTT.

In this sample, this clone turned up a few times. The chain links TRBV3-1 (or the pseudogene TRBV3-2) to TRBJ1-5, with 11 bases lining up with TRBD1. CDR3 length: 16 residues. The germline V gene has CDR1 LGHDT and CDR2 YNNKEL (reference sequence). V lost 0 bases to trimming and J lost 7 bases; unmatched junction nucleotides: 5. For the CDR3, the DNA is TGTGCCAGCAGCCAAGAAGGGACAGGGGGGAAACAGCCCCAGCATTTT. Protein: CASSQEGTGGKQPQHF.

A word on this clone: An end of the junction does not agree with germline; a read error may underlie this. The chain couples TRBV12-3 or TRBV12-4 to TRBJ1-1; D uncertain. The CDR3 has 12 residues. CDR3 DNA sequence: TGTGCCAGCAGCCGCGGACGGCTGGAAGCTTTTTTT. Protein product: CASSRGRLEAFF.

J is TRBJ2-7 and V is TRBV2, with TRBD1 as a possible D gene (5 bases). V lost 6 bases and J lost 0, with 12 bases in between. This CDR3 is built from 14 residues. Germline CDR1 is SNHLY and CDR2 is FYNNEI. The CDR3 here is CASRVDSPSYEQYF. CDR3 nucleotides: TGTGCCAGCAGAGTTGACAGTCCCTCCTACGAGCAGTACTTC.

J is TRBJ1-4 and V is TRBV5-1; a possible D gene is TRBD1 (5 bases). Germline V CDR1 and CDR2: SGHRS, YFSETQ. V lost 3 bases, J lost 8 bases, and 14 bases lay in between. The CDR3 covers 14 residues. CDR3 sequence reads: CASSSGGPLEKLFF. The CDR3 DNA is TGCGCCAGCAGCTCGGGGGGACCTTTGGAAAAACTGTTTTTT.

The chain uses TRBV5-4 and TRBJ2-3, with 10 bases lining up with TRBD2. CDR1 is SGHNT and CDR2 is YYREEE in the germline V gene (reference sequence). Trimming removed 6 bases from V and 3 bases from J; junction bases left unmatched: 4. The CDR3 runs to 14 residues. The CDR3 spells CASKRGGRTDTQYF. Here the CDR3 DNA reads TGTGCCAGCAAGCGGGGGGGCCGGACAGATACGCAGTATTTT.

The V and J genes are TRBV5-1 and TRBJ2-3; D remains ambiguous. Germline V gene sequence: CDR1 SGHRS, CDR2 YFSETQ. The CDR3 extends over 13 amino acids. The V end lost 0 bases, the J end lost 6 bases, and 8 bases lay between the germline ends. The CDR3 DNA follows: TGCGCCAGCAGCTTGGCGGCCCTGGATACGCAGTATTTT. Residues: CASSLAALDTQYF.

The chain combines TRBV6-6 with TRBJ2-6; tentatively, D is TRBD2 (6 bases). The CDR3 is 15 amino acids. Germline CDR1 MNHNY, CDR2 SVGAGI (reference sequence). The V gene lost 2 bases and the J gene lost 4 bases, with 9 bases spanning the gap. The CDR3 is CASSYGGRGANVLTF. Here the CDR3 DNA reads TGTGCCAGCAGTTACGGGGGGAGGGGGGCCAACGTCCTGACTTTC.

The sample holds a few counts of this clone. The gene calls are TRBV6-2 or TRBV6-3 and TRBJ1-4; D is unclear. The germline V and J ends were trimmed by 3 bases and 3 bases, with 8 bases remaining between them. The germline V gene has CDR1 MNHEY and CDR2 SVGEGT. This CDR3 has 14 amino acids. Written as DNA, the CDR3 is TGTGCCAGCAGTTATGGGTCATCTAATGAAAAACTGTTTTTT. Protein product: CASSYGSSNEKLFF.

The genes are TRBV6-5 and TRBJ1-3; D perhaps matches TRBD1 (6 bases). V was trimmed by 8 bases and J by 0 bases, leaving 11 bases between them. Germline CDR1 is MNHEY and CDR2 is SVGAGI. There are 14 residues in the CDR3. CDR3 protein: CASLDSTSGNTIYF. The CDR3 DNA is TGTGCCAGCTTGGACAGTACCTCTGGAAACACCATATATTTT.

This rearrangement joins TRBV7-2 to TRBJ2-7; 12 positions match TRBD1. Germline trimming cut 5 bases from V and 4 bases from J; bases unmatched to any gene: 6. This CDR3 region has 15 residues. The germline gives CDR1 SGHTA, CDR2 FQGNSA. The DNA for the CDR3 is TGTGCCAGCAGCCCGCCGGGACAGGGGGCTTACGAGCAGTACTTC. Protein product: CASSPPGQGAYEQYF.

The rearrangement links TRBV7-2 to TRBJ1-2, with D perhaps TRBD1 (6 bases). Trimming removed 1 base at V and 4 bases at J, with 10 bases between. The germline CDR1 and CDR2 sequences are SGHTA and FQGNSA. CDR3 length: 14 amino acids. The CDR3 nucleotides read TGTGCCAGCAGCTTAGGGACAGACTTCTATGGCTACACCTTC. Amino acid sequence: CASSLGTDFYGYTF.

The J gene is TRBJ1-2, the V gene TRBV5-4; the match to TRBD1 covers 9 bases. Germline V gives CDR1 SGHNT, CDR2 YYREEE (reference sequence). This CDR3 contains 14 residues. Unmatched junction bases numbered 6, after V lost 2 bases and J lost 7 bases. The chain's CDR3 is CASSLQGAGGGYTF. The CDR3 DNA reads as TGTGCCAGCAGCTTACAGGGGGCGGGTGGTGGCTACACCTTC.

This sequence joins TRBV7-9 and TRBJ2-7; D is ambiguous. V dropped 5 bases and J dropped 1 base, with 18 bases sitting between them. The CDR3 runs 16 residues. The germline gives CDR1 SEHNR, CDR2 FQNEAQ (reference sequence). The CDR3 DNA reads TGTGCCAGCAGCCATGTCGAATGGCTTTCTTCCTACGAGCAGTACTTC. Amino acids: CASSHVEWLSSYEQYF.

J is TRBJ1-5 and V is TRBV19; 8 positions match TRBD1. The CDR3 is 14 residues long. CDR1 and CDR2 from the germline V gene are LNHDA and SQIVND (reference sequence). V shed 10 bases, J shed 2 bases, and the junction held 7 bases outside the gene matches. For the CDR3, the DNA is TGTGCCACCGGGGACAGGTCGGGCAATCAGCCCCAGCATTTT. Its protein is CATGDRSGNQPQHF.